This T cell receptor (beta chain) was profiled in a study of cytomegalovirus exposure and HLA in healthy donors (dated by TCRdb to about 2017). About the study as a whole: In an earlier analysis of 587 of the donors, less than 350 Gb of sequence data and approximately 120 million unique TCR beta sequences from 150 million to 200 million T cells were reported. An early release covering roughly 600 HLA-typed donors comprised about 300 gigabases of sequencing data and approximately 85 million unique TCR sequences. Among the roughly 400 genotyped donors, around 79% belonged to the genetic ancestry cluster associated with self-reported Caucasian donors. The study aimed to test whether cataloging public T cell receptors could reveal signatures of past pathogen exposure. The study used immunosequencing to profile the T cell repertoires of some 600 subjects and linked those repertoires to cytomegalovirus serostatus. In addition to the first cohort of 666 subjects, a separate validation cohort of 130 or so different subjects was used. High-throughput TCR immunosequencing, statistical association of individual TCRs with disease status, and machine learning were combined to predict cytomegalovirus infection status. A later analysis re-analyzed previously published TCR beta repertoires from approximately 670 donors and added high-resolution HLA genotyping to study TCR occurrence patterns. The later analysis used no new phenotypic data to find candidate immune exposures, relying instead on TCR beta sequences and their occurrence across donors. To decide whether each TCR beta V gene segment behaved as functional or pseudogenic, an earlier analysis of several hundred of the donors relied on high-throughput TCR beta sequencing. Donor age, sex, ethnicity and CMV serostatus were collected together with the repertoire data. A later genetic analysis took genome-wide SNP genotypes for about 65% of the 666 donors and used that subset as a discovery cohort. All discovery cohort repertoires had been generated on a single sequencing platform. Class I and class II HLA loci were covered by the typing at four-digit resolution. Typing coverage differed by locus: A, B, C, DRB1 and DQB1 were typed in about 620-640 donors, DQA1 in roughly 500, DPA1 in 600 to 610, and DPB1 in 472. A handful of DR-DQ haplotypes were handled as single units for association and clustering because linkage in the cohort was strong. Among roughly 400 genotyped donors of the cohort, an average of roughly 230,000 unique TCR beta nucleotide sequences was sequenced per donor, of which about 18% were non-productive.

This clone was detected only a few times. No cognate antigen has been identified for it. The input lacks base qualities; no much larger clone sits a single base away. The CDR3 covers 11 residues, taking in both the cysteine and the phenylalanine. Just the 33-base CDR3 DNA is kept, in frame starting at base 1. The germline V gene (reference sequence) sets CDR1 to DFQATT and CDR2 to SNEGSKA. Relative to germline, V is missing 6 bases and J is missing 4 bases, with 2 bases of the junction outside any gene match. The library was prepared using the immunoSEQ multiplex PCR assay. The multiplex PCR relied on a mix of 60 forward primers for TCR Vbeta segments and 13 reverse primers for TCR Jbeta segments. The CDR3 region of rearranged TCR beta genes was amplified from genomic DNA with a multiplex PCR assay. The amplified TCR beta libraries were sequenced on the Illumina HiSeq System as 87-base-pair reads. The source study handled its data this way. A later analysis counted about 80 million unique TCR beta chains across the 666 repertoires, and some 11 million of these chains were shared by at least two donors. Raw reads were error-corrected and collapsed into unique sequences by a nearest-neighbor algorithm in which closely related sequences were merged to remove PCR and sequencing errors. CDR3 sequences were aligned to IMGT reference sequences to assign V, D and J gene segments. For a sequence to be retained, a match of at least six nucleotides was required to both a V gene segment and a J gene segment. Rearrangements were classified as productive when the CDR3 lacked stop codons and remained in frame with V and J, and all other rearrangements were classified as non-productive. CDR3 was defined according to IMGT convention as the region running from the second conserved V-encoded cysteine to the conserved J-encoded phenylalanine. In an earlier analysis of around 570 of the donors, sequences lacking an unambiguous match to a single V gene segment were excluded. In an earlier analysis of approximately 550 of the donors, V segments were called functional above 56.7% productive rearrangements and were called segregating when the between-donor standard deviation exceeded 5%. A statistical classification framework was built for diagnosing cytomegalovirus status from the catalog of TCR beta chain sequences. In a later analysis, TCR nucleotide sequences were compared against IMGT/GENE-DB human TR gene sequences so that V and J genes could be assigned. Using the TCRdist pipeline, a later analysis assigned CDR3 sequences along with most-parsimonious VDJ recombination scenarios. A later analysis defined each TCR beta chain by its CDR3 amino acid sequence plus V-gene family, and excluded reads lacking a unique V-gene family. In a later analysis, fewer than 600 highly shared, low-generation-probability nucleotide sequences were removed to address suspected cross-contamination and a sequencing artifact. In a later analysis, a clonal expansion index for each public chain was calculated from normalized within-repertoire ranks of inferred template counts. A later analysis computed generation probabilities with a VDJ recombination model fitted to out-of-frame rearrangements, and checked the results against IGoR. Hypergeometric tests were used in a later analysis to score TCR-TCR, TCR-HLA and TCR-CMV co-occurrence, with a repertoire-size bias correction applied to the TCR pairs. False discovery rates were estimated in a later analysis by permuting HLA or CMV assignments 20 times. A later analysis grouped co-occurring TCRs with DBSCAN, adding TCRdist sequence similarity when clustering within HLA-allele-positive subsets. Repertoires with fewer than 30,000 or more than 120,000 public chains, plus five repertoires with anomalous nucleotide sharing, were excluded from co-occurrence clustering. The table was pulled from immuneACCESS by TCRdb, which kept in-frame rearrangements only. Such tables lose some clones; where checked, under half of the loss comes from unresolved V genes, and the rest has no known cause. D and trimming were read from the DNA, whereas the V and J calls and clone size are those reported in that table. Within this sample are fewer than 95,000 clones, with around 84% of them counted one time only. The ten largest clonotypes hold 7.4% of the sample.

What the authors observed across the whole study: V-gene and J-gene trimming of TCR beta chains was associated with a missense DCLRE1C variant in a later genetic analysis, and the association was replicated in an independent cohort. Because counts were too low, 15 to 20 rarely observed V segments, including chromosome 9 orphons, were excluded from the earlier analysis of fewer than 650 of the donors. In the study, about 150 TCR beta chains were listed as associated with cytomegalovirus. Compared with equally common non-associated chains, HLA-associated TCR beta chains in a later analysis were more clonally expanded and had lower generation probabilities. A further reported finding was that TCR beta sequences accurately predicted the HLA-A and HLA-B alleles for most subjects in the first cohort. A group of highly shared sequence variants was considered likely to be a technical artifact of the sequencing pipeline. While some public TCRs were present in many individuals, most TCR sequences turned up only very rarely across donors. In a later analysis, 16,951 TCR beta sequences were associated with specific HLA alleles at a false discovery rate of 0.05. Some IMGT-functional V segments, including TRBV6-2 and TRBV6-3, could not be told apart with the 87-base-pair reads, so those segments were excluded. Several of the top co-occurrence clusters appeared to be linked to parvovirus B19, influenza, CMV and Epstein-Barr virus, according to a later analysis. A few of the identified cytomegalovirus-associated TCR beta chains were confirmed in vitro to be specific for cytomegalovirus antigens. Immune exposure information for the cohort was limited to CMV serostatus. Sequencing depth was assumed to be roughly uniform across donors in the presence/absence analyses, though that assumption may not hold. Only TCR beta chains were sequenced in this cohort, and the absence of alpha or paired-chain data limited detectable features. In an earlier analysis of some 550 of the donors, most TCR beta V segments were observed in productive rearrangements about 90% or about 30% of the time, broadly matching IMGT annotations. When HLA alleles, especially DR and DQ, strongly co-occurred, TCR associations were difficult to assign to individual alleles. Because HLA typing was missing for some donors at each locus, association tests included only the typed subset. In a later genetic analysis, fewer N-insertions in productive TCRs were reported among donors in an Asian-associated ancestry cluster than the roughly 670-donor mean. Correlated functional status among segregating V segments might be attributable to linkage disequilibrium, but an unknown experimental factor could not be ruled out. The classifier was reported to diagnose cytomegalovirus status with high specificity and sensitivity in both the original cohort and the validation cohort. It was suggested by the authors that the approach could potentially be generalized to other disease states and immunological phenotypes. In a later analysis, the rate of TCR association differed among HLA loci, with DRB1 alleles having the most associated TCRs and HLA-C alleles having the fewest. A later analysis found that most CMV-associated TCR beta chains appeared HLA-restricted, with HLA associations seemingly driven largely by CMV exposure.

In total, roughly 670 healthy bone marrow donors made up the cohort. Cohort members were all nominally healthy when sampled, although unrecorded immune exposures were likely present. The donor tested CMV seropositive, placing the donor among the 289 seropositive members of the cohort. Every donor gave a peripheral blood sample, and the peripheral blood mononuclear cells from that sample were used for TCR beta sequencing. The Qiagen DNeasy Blood Extraction Kit was used to extract genomic DNA from the blood cell samples. Sequenced: PBMCs. This TCR was sampled from a man aged 35 to 55 in good health and CMV-seropositive. The chain employs TRBV20-1 and TRBJ1-2, with 7 junctional bases fitting TRBD1. This receptor has the CDR3 CSARQGYGYTF. The base sequence is TGCAGTGCCCGACAGGGCTATGGCTACACCTTC.